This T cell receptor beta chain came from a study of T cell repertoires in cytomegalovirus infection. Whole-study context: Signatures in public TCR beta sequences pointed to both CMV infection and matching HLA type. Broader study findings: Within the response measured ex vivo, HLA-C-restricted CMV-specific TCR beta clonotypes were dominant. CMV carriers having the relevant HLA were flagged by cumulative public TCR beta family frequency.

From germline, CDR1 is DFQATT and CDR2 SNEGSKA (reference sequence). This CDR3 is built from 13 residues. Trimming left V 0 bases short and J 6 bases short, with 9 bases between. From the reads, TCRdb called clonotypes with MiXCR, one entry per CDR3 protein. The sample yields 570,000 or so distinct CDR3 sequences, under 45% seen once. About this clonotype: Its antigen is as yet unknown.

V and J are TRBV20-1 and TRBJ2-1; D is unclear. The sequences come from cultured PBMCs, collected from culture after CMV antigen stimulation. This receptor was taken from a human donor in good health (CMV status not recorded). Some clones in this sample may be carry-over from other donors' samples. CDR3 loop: CSAREAESNEQFF. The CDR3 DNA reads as TGCAGTGCTAGAGAGGCAGAATCCAATGAGCAGTTCTTC.